The 8 T cell receptor beta chains given below trace back to one sample, sequenced in a study of cytomegalovirus exposure and HLA in healthy donors (dated by TCRdb to the late 2010s). Receptors were amplified or captured by the immunoSEQ multiplex PCR assay. TCRdb provides this immuneACCESS table in a form limited to in-frame rearrangements. Some clones are lacking; in checked studies, under half of them reflect an unresolved V gene, and why the rest are absent is not known. The sample data list about 120,000 clones, and about 87% of these were observed just once. Jointly, the top ten make up 1.9% of the sample. Sequencing input: PBMCs. These receptors all come from a woman aged 18-29 years in good health and CMV-seronegative.

This chain connects TRBV28 to TRBJ2-7; a possible D gene is TRBD2 (7 bases). V lost 10 bases and J lost 1, with 20 bases in between. There are 15 residues in the CDR3. The germline V gene encodes CDR1 MDHEN and CDR2 SYDVKM. In nucleotides, the CDR3 is TGTGCCACGAGGGGGGCTAGCGGCAGGTCCTACGAGCAGTACTTC. Translating gives CATRGASGRSYEQYF.

The chain has TRBV4-1 and TRBJ2-3; 8 positions agree with TRBD2. V was pared by 0 bases and J by 6 bases, with 11 bases of the junction left unmatched. The CDR3 length is 17 residues. CDR1 and CDR2 (germline): MGHRA, YSYEKL. Here the CDR3 reads CASSQDPGGAGVDTQYF. CDR3 DNA: TGCGCCAGCAGCCAAGACCCCGGAGGAGCGGGGGTGGATACGCAGTATTTT.

CDR3 DNA sequence: TGTGCCAGCAGCGCACAGGGTTCTGGGGCCAACGTCCTGACTTTC. The encoded protein is CASSAQGSGANVLTF. The chain couples TRBV9 to TRBJ2-6, with D tentatively TRBD1 (6 bases). This CDR3 spans 15 amino acids. V was shortened by 3 bases and J by 1 base, with 8 bases between the two germline ends. Germline lookup yields CDR1 SGDLS and CDR2 YYNGEE.

CDR3: CASSSKGDRGRGGTGSFF. In nucleotides, the CDR3 is TGTGCCAGCAGCTCAAAAGGGGACAGGGGGCGAGGGGGCACTGGGTCTTTCTTT. The chain carries TRBV5-4 and TRBJ1-1; 12 nucleotides match TRBD1. CDR1 is SGHNT and CDR2 is YYREEE in the germline V gene (reference sequence). The J segment lost 12 bases and the V segment lost 3 bases, leaving 21 bases of the junction unmatched. The CDR3 runs to 18 residues.

Details on this clone: Here the CDR3 omits its conserved ending phenylalanine or tryptophan, so a read error is the likely source. No DNA is shown, since the ends of the CDR3 on it are uncertain; the CDR3 is the one TCRdb lists. This CDR3 is CASRTRDFPFG. The chain links TRBV6-1 to TRBJ2-3; no DNA check was done on the table's D call, TRBD2. The CDR3 comprises 11 residues, both ends counted. Germline CDR1 is MNHNS and CDR2 is SASEGT.

The chain uses TRBV7-9 and TRBJ2-7; the D gene is possibly TRBD1 (6 bases). Germline V gives CDR1 SEHNR, CDR2 FQNEAQ (reference sequence). Between the trimmed V and J ends, which lost 5 bases and 0 bases, there was a span of 11 bases. This CDR3 contains 14 residues. The CDR3 DNA is TGTGCCAGCAGCCCTCGACAGGTCTCCTACGAGCAGTACTTC. Translation gives CASSPRQVSYEQYF.

The CDR3 bases are TGTGCCAGCAGCCAAGATTGGGGCGACAATCAGCCCCAGCATTTT. Amino acids: CASSQDWGDNQPQHF. This chain connects TRBV4-2 to TRBJ1-5; the D gene is possibly TRBD1 (5 bases). The CDR3 runs to 15 residues. Trimming shortened V by 0 bases and J by 3 bases, and 9 bases separated the two germline ends. Looked up from germline, CDR1 is LGHNA and CDR2 is YNFKEQ.

The V and J genes are TRBV30 and TRBJ2-1; TRBD2 might be the D (7 bases). Germline-derived CDR1 and CDR2 are GTSNPN and SVGIG (reference sequence). This CDR3 comprises 12 residues. V was clipped by 0 bases and J by 12 bases, with 12 bases between them. This CDR3 reads CAWSVTGGAQFF. CDR3 coding DNA: TGTGCCTGGAGTGTAACGGGGGGCGCGCAGTTCTTC. The full variable domain, with the rest looked up from reference TRBV30 and TRBJ2-1, is SQTIHQWPATLVQPVGSPLSLECTVEGTSNPNLYWYRQAAGRGLQLLFYSVGIGQISSEVPQNLSASRPQDRQFILSSKKLLLSDSGFYLCAWSVTGGAQFFGPGTRLTVL.